The text below deals with one T cell receptor beta chain. Its target is unknown. Per the germline V gene, CDR1 is SGHAT and CDR2 is FQNNGV. This CDR3 has 15 amino acids. V dropped 5 bases and J dropped 3 bases, with 17 bases sitting between them. This sample was included in a study of immune evolution from preneoplasia to lung adenocarcinoma. Study context: HLA loss of heterozygosity: around 6.5% AIS, about 15% MIA, about 35% ADC, none AAH. The study, taken as a whole, reports: Clonality was highest in normal lung, lower in later-stage lesions apparently. Normal lung had the highest top T cell clone frequencies. Highest clonality occurred in KRAS-mutant, not EGFR-mutant or double wild-type, nodules.

Using immunoSEQ multiplex PCR, the repertoire was profiled, and TCRdb retains in-frame clones only, with some absent. This table holds 4,900 or so clones, over 65% found once. The sample consisted of FFPE lung adenocarcinoma in situ tissue. The source of this sequence is a person aged 55-80 years with lung adenocarcinoma. The V call is TRBV11-2, the J call TRBJ2-7; D is perhaps TRBD1 (6 bases). CDR3: CASSDGTGKIYEQYF. DNA of the CDR3: TGTGCCAGCAGCGACGGAACAGGGAAGATCTACGAGCAGTACTTC.